This T cell receptor (beta chain) originates from a study of blood T cell repertoires in COVID-19. Background on the study: COVID-19 samples from acute and convalescent phases originated in the United States, Italy and Spain.

Trimming cost V 1 base and J 9 bases, with 10 bases left between them. The germline gives CDR1 MDHEN, CDR2 SYDVKM. The CDR3 is 13 residues long. Authors' methods: Estimation of nucleated cell counts relied on the amplification of reference gene primers. Repertoires were generated with immunoSEQ multiplex PCR, while TCRdb's copy carries only in-frame clones and drops some. The D gene and trimming were derived from the DNA, and the V and J assignments and clone size from that table. The sample shows 150,000 to 200,000 clones, roughly 85% of them seen only once. The sample taken for sequencing was PBMCs or T cells enriched from blood (not recorded which). V usage is TRBV28 and J usage is TRBJ2-1, with D maybe TRBD2 (5 bases). This sequence originates from a woman in her 70s in a cohort exposed to, infected with or recovered from COVID-19 (not recorded which). The chain's CDR3 is CASSLSGLGEQFF. The CDR3 DNA sequence: TGTGCCAGCAGTTTATCCGGACTCGGTGAGCAGTTCTTC.